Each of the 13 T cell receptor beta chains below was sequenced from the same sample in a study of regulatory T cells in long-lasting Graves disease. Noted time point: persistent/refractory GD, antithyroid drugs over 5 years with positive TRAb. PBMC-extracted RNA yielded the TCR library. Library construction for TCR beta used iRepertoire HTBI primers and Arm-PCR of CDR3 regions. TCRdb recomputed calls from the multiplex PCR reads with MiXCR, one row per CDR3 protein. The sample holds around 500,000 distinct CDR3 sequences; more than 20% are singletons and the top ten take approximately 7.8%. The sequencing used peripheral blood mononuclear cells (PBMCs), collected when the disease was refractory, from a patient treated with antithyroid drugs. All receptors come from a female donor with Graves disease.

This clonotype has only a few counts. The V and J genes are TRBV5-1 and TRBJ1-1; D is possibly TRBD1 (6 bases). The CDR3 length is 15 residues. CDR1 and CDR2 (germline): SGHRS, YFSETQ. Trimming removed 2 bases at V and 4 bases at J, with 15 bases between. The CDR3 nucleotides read TGCGCCAGCAGCTTATTGACAGGCCGAGGCACTGAAGCTTTCTTT. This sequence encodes CASSLLTGRGTEAFF.

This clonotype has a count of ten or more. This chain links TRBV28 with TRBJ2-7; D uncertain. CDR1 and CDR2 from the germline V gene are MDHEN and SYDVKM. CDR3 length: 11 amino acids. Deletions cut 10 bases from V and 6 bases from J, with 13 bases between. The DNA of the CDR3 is TGTGCCACCGACCAAACTGGCGAGCAGTACTTC. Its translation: CATDQTGEQYF.

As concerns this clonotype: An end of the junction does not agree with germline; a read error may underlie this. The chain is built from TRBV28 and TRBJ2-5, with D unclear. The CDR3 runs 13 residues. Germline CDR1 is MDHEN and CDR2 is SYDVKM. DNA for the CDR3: TGTGTCAGCAGCTGGGGTAAAGGTCAGACCCAGTACTTC. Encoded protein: CVSSWGKGQTQYF.

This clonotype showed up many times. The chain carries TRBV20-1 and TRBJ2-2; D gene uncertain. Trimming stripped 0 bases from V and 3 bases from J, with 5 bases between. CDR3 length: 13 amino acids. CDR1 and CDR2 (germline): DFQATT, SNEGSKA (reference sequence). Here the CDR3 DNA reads TGCAGTGCTAGAGATCGGCACACCGGGGAGCTGTTTTTT. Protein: CSARDRHTGELFF.

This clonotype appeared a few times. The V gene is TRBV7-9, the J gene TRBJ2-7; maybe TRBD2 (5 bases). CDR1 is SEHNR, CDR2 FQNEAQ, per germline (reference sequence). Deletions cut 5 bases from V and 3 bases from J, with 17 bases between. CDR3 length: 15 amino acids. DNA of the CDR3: TGTGCCAGCAGCGCCGGTCGATCGGGATTCTACGAGCAGTACTTC. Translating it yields CASSAGRSGFYEQYF. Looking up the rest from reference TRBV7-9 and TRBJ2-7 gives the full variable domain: DTGVSQNPRHKITKRGQNVTFRCDPISEHNRLYWYRQTLGQGPEFLTYFQNEAQLEKSRLLSDRFSAERPKGSFSTLEIQRTEQGDSAMYLCASSAGRSGFYEQYFGPGTRLTVT.

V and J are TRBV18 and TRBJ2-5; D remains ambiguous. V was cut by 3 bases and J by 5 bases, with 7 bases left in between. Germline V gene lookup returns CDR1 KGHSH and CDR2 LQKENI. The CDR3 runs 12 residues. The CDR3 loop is CASSPALETQYF. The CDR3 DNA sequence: TGTGCCAGCTCACCTGCTCTGGAGACCCAGTACTTC. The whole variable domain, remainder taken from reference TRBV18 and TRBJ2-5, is NAGVMQNPRHLVRRRGQEARLRCSPMKGHSHVYWYRQLPEEGLKFMVYLQKENIIDESGMPKERFSAEFPKEGPSILRIQQVVRGDSAAYFCASSPALETQYFGPGTRLLVL.

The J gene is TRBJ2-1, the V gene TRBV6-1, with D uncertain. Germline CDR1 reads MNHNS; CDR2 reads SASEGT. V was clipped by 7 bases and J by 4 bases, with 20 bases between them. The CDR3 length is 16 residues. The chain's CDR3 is CASTEHASLQYNEQFF. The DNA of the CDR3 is TGTGCCAGCACCGAACACGCGAGTCTCCAATACAATGAGCAGTTCTTC.

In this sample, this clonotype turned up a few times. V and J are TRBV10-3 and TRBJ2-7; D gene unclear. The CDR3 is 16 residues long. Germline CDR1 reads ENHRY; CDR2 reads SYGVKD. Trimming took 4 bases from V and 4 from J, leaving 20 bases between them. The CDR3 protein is CAISGRDWAATYEQYF. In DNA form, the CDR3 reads TGTGCCATCAGTGGGCGCGATTGGGCCGCGACATACGAGCAGTACTTC.

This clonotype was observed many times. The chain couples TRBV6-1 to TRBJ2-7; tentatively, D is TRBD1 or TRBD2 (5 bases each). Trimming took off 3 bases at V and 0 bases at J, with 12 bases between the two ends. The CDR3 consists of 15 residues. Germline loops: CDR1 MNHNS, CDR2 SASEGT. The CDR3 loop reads CASSDGTADSYEQYF. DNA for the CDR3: TGTGCCAGCAGTGATGGGACCGCAGACTCCTACGAGCAGTACTTC.

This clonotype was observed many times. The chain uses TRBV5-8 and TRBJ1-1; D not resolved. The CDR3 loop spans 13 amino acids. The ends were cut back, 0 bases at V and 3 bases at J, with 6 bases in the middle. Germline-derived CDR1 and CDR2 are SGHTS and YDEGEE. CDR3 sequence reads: CASSLDSYTEAFF. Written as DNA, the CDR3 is TGTGCCAGCAGCTTGGACAGCTACACTGAAGCTTTCTTT.

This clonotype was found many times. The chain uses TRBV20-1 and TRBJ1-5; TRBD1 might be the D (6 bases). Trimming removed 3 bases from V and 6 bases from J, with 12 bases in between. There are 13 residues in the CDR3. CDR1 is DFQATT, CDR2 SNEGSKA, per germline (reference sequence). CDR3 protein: CSAREGGSQPQHF. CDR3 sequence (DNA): TGCAGTGCTAGGGAGGGGGGTTCTCAGCCCCAGCATTTT.

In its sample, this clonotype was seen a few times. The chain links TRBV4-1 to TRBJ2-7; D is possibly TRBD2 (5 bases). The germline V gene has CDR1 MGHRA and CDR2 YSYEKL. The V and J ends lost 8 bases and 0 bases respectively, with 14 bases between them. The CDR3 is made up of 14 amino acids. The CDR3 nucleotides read TGCGCCAGCGCGCCGGTGGCGGGCTCCTACGAGCAGTACTTC. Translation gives CASAPVAGSYEQYF.

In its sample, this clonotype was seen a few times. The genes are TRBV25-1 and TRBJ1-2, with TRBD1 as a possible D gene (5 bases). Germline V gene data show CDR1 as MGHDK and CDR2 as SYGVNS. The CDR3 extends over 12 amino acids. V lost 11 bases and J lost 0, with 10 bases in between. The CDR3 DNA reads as TGTGCCTCCCGGGACTCTAACTATGGCTACACCTTC. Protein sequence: CASRDSNYGYTF.